The source of this T cell receptor (beta chain) is a study of blood T cell repertoires in COVID-19. Overall study: Acute and convalescent COVID-19 specimens originated in the United States, Italy and Spain. PBMCs, B-cell-depleted T cells, or T cells were the source of the cDNA or gDNA that made up the material.

From germline, CDR1 is MDHEN and CDR2 SYDVKM. The ends lost 10 bases at V and 0 bases at J; junction bases unmatched: 11. This CDR3 is 16 amino acids long. Per the original data handling: Reference gene primer amplification in the assay estimated nucleated cell counts. Data came from immunoSEQ multiplex PCR; TCRdb stores just in-frame clones and leaves some out. V, J and clone size derive from that table, while D and trimming were established from the DNA sequence. The table shows 100,000 or so clones, with approximately 70% occurring only once. The chain couples TRBV28 to TRBJ1-4; 7 bases agree with TRBD1. The TCR originated in a man older than 75 with acute or convalescent COVID-19. Sequencing was done on a sample of peripheral blood. Written as DNA, the CDR3 is TGTGCCACCCCGATGACAGGGAACGCAACTAATGAAAAACTGTTTTTT. It specifies CATPMTGNATNEKLFF.